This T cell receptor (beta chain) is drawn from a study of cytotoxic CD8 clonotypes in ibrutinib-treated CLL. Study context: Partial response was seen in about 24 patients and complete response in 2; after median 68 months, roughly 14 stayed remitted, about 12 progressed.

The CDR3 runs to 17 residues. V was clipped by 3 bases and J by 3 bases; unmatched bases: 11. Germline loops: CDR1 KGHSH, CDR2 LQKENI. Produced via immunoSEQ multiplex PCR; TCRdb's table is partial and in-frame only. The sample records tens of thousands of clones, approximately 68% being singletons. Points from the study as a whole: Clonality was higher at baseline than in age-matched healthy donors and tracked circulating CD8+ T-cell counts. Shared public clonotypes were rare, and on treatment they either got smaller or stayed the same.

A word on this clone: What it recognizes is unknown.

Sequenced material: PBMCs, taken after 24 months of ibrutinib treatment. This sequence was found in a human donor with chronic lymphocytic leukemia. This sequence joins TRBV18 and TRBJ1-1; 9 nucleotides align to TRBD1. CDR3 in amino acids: CASSPRTLQGADTEAFF. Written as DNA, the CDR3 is TGTGCCAGCTCACCGAGAACTCTACAGGGGGCGGACACTGAAGCTTTCTTT.